This T cell receptor beta chain was recorded in a study of T cells in Graves' hyperthyroidism and ophthalmopathy. Germline V lookup: CDR1 LNHDA, CDR2 SQIVND (reference sequence). The V and J ends lost 5 bases and 0 bases, in that order; junction bases with no gene match: 2. The CDR3 consists of 15 residues. RNA transcripts gave rise to amplified TCR beta CDR3 regions. The TCR CDR3 was amplified in a first-round RT-PCR using the HTBI primer set. Each CDR3 protein is one row after TCRdb ran MiXCR on the multiplex PCR reads. The sample contains approximately 420,000 distinct CDR3 sequences, around 13% of which appear only once.

V and J are TRBV19 and TRBJ1-4; 8 nucleotides align to TRBD1. The sequencing input was blood. The receptor was isolated from a woman between 18 and 29 years old with Graves' hyperthyroidism. As DNA, the CDR3 is TGTGCCAGTAGTCAGGGGGCCGCAACTAATGAAAAACTGTTTTTT. It translates to CASSQGAATNEKLFF.